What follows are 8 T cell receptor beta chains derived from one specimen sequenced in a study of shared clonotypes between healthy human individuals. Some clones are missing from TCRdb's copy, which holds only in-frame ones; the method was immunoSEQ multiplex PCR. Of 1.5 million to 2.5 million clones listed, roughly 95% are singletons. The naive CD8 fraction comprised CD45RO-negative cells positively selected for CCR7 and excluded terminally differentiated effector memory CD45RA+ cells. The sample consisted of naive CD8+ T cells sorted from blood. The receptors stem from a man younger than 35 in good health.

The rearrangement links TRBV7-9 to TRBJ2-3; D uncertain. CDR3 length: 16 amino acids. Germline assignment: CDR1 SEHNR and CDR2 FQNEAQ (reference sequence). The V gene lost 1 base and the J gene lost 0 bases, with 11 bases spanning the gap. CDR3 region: CASSLEGYSSTDTQYF. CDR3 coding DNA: TGTGCCAGCAGCTTAGAGGGCTATTCTAGCACAGATACGCAGTATTTT.

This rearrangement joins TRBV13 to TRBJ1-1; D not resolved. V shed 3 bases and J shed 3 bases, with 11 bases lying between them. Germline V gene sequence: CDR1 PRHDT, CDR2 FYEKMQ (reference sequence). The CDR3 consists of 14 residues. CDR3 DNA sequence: TGTGCCAGCAGCTTGAGTGGGTTTGACACTGAAGCTTTCTTT. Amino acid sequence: CASSLSGFDTEAFF.

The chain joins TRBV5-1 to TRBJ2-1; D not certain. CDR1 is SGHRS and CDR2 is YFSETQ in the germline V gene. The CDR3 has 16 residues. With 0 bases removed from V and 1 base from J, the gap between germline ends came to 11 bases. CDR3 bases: TGCGCCAGCAGCTTGGCTGGGGTAGGATCCTACAATGAGCAGTTCTTC. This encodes CASSLAGVGSYNEQFF.

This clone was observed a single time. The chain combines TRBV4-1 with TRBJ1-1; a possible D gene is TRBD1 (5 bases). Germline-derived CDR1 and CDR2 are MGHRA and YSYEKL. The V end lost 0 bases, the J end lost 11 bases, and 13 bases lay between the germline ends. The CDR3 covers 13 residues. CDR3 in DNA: TGCGCCAGCAGCCAAGAGCCAGGGAGCGGGGCTTTCTTT. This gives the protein CASSQEPGSGAFF.

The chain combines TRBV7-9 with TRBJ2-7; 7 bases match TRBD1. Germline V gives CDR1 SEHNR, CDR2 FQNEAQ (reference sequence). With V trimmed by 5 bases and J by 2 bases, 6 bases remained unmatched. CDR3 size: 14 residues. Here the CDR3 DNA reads TGTGCCAGCAGCGCCTGGGACAGCGCCTACGAGCAGTACTTC. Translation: CASSAWDSAYEQYF.

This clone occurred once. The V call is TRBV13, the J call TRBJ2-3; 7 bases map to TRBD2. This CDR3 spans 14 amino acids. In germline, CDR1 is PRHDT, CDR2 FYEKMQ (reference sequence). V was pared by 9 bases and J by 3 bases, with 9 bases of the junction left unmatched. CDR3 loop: CASHREVGTDTQYF. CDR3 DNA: TGTGCCAGTCACCGGGAGGTGGGGACAGATACGCAGTATTTT.

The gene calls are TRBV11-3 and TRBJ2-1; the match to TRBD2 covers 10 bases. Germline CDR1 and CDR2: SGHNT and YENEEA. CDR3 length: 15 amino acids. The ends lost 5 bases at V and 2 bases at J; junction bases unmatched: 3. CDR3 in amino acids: CASSDGLAAYNEQFF. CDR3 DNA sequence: TGTGCCAGCAGCGACGGACTAGCGGCCTACAATGAGCAGTTCTTC.

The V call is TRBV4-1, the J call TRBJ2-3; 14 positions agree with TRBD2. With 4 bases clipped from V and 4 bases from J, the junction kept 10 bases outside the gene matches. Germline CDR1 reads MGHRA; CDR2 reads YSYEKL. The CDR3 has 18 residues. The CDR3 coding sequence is TGCGCCAGCAGCCGAATCCTAGCGGGACTAGCGGGAGCAGATACGCAGTATTTT. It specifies CASSRILAGLAGADTQYF.